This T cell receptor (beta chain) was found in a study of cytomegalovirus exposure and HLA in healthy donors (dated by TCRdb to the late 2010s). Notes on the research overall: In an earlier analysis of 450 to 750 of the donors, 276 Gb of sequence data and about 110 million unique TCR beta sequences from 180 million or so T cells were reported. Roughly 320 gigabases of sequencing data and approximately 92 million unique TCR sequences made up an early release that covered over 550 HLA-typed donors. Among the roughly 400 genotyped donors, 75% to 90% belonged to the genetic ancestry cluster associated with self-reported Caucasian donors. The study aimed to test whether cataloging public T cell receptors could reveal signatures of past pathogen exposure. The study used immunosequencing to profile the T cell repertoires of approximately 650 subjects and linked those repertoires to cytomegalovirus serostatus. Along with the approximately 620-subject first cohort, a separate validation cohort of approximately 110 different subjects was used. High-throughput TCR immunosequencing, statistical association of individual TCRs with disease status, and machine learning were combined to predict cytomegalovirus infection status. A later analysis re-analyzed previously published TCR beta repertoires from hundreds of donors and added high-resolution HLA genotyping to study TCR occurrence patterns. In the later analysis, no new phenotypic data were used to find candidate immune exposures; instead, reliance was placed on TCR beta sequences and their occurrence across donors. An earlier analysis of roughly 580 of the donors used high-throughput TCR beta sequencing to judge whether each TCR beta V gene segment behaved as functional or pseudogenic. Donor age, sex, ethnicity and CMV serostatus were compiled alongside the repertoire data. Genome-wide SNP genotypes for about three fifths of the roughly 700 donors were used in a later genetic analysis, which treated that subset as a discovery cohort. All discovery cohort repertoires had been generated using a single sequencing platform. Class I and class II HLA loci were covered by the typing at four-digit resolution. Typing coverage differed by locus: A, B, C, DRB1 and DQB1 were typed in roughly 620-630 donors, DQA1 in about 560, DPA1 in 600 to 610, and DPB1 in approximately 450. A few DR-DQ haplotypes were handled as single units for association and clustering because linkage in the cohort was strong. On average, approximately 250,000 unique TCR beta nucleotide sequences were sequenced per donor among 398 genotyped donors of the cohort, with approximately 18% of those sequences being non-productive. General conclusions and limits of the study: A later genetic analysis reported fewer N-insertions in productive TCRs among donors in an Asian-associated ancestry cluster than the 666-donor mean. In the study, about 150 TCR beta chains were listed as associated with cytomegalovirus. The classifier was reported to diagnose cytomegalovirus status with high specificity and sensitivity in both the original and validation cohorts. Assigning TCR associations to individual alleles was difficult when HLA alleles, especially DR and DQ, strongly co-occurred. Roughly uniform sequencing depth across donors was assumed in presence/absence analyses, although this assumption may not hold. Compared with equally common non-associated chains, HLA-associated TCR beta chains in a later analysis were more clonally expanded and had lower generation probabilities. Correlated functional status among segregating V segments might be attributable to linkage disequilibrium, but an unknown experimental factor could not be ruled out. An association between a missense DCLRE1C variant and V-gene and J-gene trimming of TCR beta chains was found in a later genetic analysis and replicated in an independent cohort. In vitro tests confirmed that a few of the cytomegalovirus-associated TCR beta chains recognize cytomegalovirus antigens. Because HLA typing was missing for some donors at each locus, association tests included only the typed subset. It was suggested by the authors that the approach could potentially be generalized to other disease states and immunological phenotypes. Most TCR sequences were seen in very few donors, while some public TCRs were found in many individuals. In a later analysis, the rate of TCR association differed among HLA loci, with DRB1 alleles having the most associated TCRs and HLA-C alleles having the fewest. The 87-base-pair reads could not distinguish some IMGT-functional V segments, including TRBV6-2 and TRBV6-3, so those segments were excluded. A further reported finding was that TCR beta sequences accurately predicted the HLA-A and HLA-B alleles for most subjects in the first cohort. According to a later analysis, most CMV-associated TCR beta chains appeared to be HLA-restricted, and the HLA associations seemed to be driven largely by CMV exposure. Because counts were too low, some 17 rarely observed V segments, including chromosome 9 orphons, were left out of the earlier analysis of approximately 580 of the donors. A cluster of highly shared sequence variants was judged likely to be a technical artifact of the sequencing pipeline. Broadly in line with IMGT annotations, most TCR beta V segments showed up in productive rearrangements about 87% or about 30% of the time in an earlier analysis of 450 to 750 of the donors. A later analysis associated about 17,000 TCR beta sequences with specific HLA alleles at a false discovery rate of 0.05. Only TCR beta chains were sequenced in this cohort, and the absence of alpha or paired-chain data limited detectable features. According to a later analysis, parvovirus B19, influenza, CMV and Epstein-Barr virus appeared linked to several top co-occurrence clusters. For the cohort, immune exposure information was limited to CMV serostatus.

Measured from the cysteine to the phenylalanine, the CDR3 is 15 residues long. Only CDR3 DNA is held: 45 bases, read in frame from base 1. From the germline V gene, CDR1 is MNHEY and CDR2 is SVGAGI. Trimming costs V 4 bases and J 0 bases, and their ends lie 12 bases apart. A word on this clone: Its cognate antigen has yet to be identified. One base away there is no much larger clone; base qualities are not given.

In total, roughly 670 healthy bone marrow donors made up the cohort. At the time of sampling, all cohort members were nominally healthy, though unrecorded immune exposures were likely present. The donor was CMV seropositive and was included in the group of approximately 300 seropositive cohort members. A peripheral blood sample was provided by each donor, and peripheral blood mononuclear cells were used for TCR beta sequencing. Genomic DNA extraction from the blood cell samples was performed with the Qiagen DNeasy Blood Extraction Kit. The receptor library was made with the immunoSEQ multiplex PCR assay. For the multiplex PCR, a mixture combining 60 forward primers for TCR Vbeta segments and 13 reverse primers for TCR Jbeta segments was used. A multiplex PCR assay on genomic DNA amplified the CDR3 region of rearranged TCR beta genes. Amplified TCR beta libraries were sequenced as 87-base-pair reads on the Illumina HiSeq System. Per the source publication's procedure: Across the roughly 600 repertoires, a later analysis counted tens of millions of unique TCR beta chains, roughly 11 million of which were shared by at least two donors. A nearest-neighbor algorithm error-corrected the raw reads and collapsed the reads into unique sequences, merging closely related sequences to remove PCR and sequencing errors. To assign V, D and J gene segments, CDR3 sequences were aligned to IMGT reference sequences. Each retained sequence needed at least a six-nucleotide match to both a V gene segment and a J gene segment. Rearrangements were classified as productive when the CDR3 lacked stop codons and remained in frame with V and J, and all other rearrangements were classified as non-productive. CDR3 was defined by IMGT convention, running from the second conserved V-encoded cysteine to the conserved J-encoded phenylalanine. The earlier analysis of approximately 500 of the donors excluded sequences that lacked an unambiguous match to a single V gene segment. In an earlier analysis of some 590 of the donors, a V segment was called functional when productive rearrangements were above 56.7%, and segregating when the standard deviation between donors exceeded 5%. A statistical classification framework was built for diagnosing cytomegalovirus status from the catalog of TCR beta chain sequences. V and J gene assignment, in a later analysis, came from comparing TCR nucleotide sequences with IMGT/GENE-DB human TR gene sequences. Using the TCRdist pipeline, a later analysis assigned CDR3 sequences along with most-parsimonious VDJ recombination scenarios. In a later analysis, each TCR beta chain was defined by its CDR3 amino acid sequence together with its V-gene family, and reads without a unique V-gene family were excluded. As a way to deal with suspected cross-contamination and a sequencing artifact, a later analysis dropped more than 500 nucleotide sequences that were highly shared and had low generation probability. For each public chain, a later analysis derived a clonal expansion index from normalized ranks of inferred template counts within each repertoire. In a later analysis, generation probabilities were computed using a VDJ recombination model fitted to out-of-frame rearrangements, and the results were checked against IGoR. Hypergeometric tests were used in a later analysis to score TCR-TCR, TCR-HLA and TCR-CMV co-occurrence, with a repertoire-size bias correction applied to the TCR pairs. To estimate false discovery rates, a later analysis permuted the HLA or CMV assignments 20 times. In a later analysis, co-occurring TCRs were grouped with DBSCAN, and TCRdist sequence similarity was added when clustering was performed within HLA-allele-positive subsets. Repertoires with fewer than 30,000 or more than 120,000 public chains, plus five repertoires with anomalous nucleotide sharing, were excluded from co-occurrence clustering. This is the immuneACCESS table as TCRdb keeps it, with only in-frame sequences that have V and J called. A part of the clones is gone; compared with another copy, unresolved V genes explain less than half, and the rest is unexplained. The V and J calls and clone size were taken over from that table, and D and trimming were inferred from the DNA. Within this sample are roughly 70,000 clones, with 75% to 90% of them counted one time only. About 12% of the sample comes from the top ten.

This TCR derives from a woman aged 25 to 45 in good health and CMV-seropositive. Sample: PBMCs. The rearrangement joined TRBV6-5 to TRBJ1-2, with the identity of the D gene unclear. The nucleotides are TGTGCCAGCAGTTCCCCTAGGAGCGCTAACTATGGCTACACCTTC. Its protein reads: CASSSPRSANYGYTF.